This T cell receptor beta chain was captured in a study of blood T cell repertoires in COVID-19. For the study at large: T cells, B-cell-depleted T cells, or PBMCs provided the cDNA or gDNA that served as material.

Using immunoSEQ multiplex PCR, the repertoire was profiled, and TCRdb retains in-frame clones only, with some absent. The repertoire consists of fewer than 300,000 clones, with roughly 83% occurring once and the leading ten covering approximately 1.5%. This clone was recorded a few times. CDR1 LGHDT and CDR2 YNNKEL come from the germline V gene (reference sequence). Trimming removed 1 base at V and 9 bases at J, with 19 bases between. The CDR3 is made up of 17 amino acids. The sequencing input was peripheral blood. The clonotype was recovered from a human donor with COVID-19, enrolled during active disease. The donor label of this sample is uncertain. The V call is TRBV3-1 (or the pseudogene TRBV3-2), the J call TRBJ1-6; TRBD1 might be the D (5 bases). Here the CDR3 DNA reads TGTGCCAGCAGCCAAGGGGGCAGGGCTTCTATGGGTTCACCCCTCCACTTT. Residues: CASSQGGRASMGSPLHF.